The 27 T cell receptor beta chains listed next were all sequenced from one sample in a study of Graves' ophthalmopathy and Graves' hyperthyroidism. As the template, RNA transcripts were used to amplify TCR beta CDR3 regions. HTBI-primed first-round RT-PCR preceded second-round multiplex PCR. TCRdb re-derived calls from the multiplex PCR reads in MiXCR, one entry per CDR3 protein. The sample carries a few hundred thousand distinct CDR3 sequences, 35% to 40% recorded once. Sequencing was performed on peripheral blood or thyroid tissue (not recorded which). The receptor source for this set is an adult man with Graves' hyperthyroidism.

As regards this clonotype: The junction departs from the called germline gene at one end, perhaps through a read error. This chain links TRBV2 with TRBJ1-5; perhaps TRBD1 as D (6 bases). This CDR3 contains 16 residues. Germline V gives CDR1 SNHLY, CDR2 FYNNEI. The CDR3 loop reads CASSPTSGTTNEPQHF. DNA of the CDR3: TGTGCCAGCAGTCCCACTAGCGGGACAACCAATGAGCCCCAGCATTTT.

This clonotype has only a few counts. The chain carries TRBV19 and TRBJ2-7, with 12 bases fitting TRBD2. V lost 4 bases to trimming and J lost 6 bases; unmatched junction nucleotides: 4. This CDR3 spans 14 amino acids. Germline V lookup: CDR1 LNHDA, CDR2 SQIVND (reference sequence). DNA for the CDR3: TGTGCCAGTAGTAGACTAGCGGGAGCCGGCGAGCAGTACTTC. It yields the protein CASSRLAGAGEQYF. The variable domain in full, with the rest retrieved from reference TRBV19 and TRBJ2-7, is DGGITQSPKYLFRKEGQNVTLSCEQNLNHDAMYWYRQDPGQGLRLIYYSQIVNDFQKGDIAEGYSVSREKKESFPLTVTSAQKNPTAFYLCASSRLAGAGEQYFGPGTRLTVT.

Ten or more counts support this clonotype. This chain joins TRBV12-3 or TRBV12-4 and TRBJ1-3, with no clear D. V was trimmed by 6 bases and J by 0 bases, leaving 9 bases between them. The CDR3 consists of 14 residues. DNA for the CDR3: TGTGCCAGCAGGTCGACGAGCTCTGGAAACACCATATATTTT. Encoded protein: CASRSTSSGNTIYF.

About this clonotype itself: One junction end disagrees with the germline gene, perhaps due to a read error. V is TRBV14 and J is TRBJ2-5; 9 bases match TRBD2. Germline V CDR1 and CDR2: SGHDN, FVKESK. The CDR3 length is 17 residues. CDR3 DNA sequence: TGTGCCAGCAGCCAAGCCGGCGGGGGGGCCGGCCAAGAGACCCAGTGCTTC. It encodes CASSQAGGGAGQETQCF.

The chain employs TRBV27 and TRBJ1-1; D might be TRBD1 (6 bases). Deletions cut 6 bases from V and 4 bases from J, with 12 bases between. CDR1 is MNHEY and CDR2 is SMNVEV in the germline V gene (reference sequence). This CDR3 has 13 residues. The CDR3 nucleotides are TGTGCCAGCAGGAGGGCAGGGGTCACTGAAGCTTTCTTT. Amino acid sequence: CASRRAGVTEAFF.

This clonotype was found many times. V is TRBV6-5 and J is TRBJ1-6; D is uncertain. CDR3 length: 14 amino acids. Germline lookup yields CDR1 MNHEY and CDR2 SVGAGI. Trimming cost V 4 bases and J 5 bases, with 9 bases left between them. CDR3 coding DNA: TGTGCCAGCAGTTCCGGACGGAATAATTCACCCCTCCACTTT. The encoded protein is CASSSGRNNSPLHF.

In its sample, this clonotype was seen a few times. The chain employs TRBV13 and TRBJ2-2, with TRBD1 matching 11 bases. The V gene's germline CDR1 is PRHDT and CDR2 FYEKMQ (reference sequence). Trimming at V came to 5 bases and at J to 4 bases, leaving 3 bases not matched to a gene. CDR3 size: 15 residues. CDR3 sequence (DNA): TGTGCCAGCAGCGCCGGGACAGGGGGCACCGGGGAGCTGTTTTTT. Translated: CASSAGTGGTGELFF.

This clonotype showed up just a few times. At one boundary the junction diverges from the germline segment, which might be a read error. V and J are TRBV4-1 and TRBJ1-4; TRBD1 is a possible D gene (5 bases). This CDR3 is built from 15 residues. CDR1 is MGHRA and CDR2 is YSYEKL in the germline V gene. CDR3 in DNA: TGTGCCAGCAGCCGGCGGACAAACCCTAATGAAAAACTGTTTTTT. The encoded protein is CASSRRTNPNEKLFF.

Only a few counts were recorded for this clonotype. The DNA for the CDR3 is TGCAGTGCTAGAGTCCCGTCGGGGGGGCCGAGTGGAAACACCATATATTTT. Amino acids: CSARVPSGGPSGNTIYF. The chain has TRBV20-1 and TRBJ1-3; D might be TRBD1 (6 bases). Germline-derived CDR1 and CDR2 are DFQATT and SNEGSKA (reference sequence). V shed 1 base and J shed 3 bases, with 19 bases lying between them. The CDR3 is made up of 17 amino acids.

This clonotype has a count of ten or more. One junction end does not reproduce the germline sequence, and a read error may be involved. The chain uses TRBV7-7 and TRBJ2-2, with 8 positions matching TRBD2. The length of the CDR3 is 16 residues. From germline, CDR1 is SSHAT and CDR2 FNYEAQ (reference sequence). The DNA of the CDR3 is TGTGCTAGCAGCCCCTTCCTAGCGGGGAACACCGGGGAGCTGTTTTTT. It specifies CASSPFLAGNTGELFF.

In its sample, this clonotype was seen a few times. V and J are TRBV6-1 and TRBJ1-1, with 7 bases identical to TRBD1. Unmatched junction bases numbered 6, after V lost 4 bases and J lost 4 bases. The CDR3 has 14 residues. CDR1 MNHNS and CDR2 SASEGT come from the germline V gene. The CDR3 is CASSGSGQLTEAFF. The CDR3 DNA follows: TGTGCCAGCAGTGGGTCGGGACAGCTCACTGAAGCTTTCTTT.

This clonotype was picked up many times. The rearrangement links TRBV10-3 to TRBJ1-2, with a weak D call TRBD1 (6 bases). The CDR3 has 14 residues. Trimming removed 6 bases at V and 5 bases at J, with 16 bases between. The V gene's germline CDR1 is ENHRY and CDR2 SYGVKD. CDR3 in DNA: TGTGCCATCAGGGACAGTCCTGGGGAGTATGGCTACACCTTC. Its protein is CAIRDSPGEYGYTF.

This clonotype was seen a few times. CDR3 nucleotide sequence: TGTGCCTGGAGCGAAGACTACGAGCAGTACTTC. This codes for CAWSEDYEQYF. The chain uses TRBV10-3 and TRBJ2-7; D gene uncertain. The V end was cut by 11 bases, the J end by 3 bases, with 11 bases between. Germline loops: CDR1 ENHRY, CDR2 SYGVKD. This CDR3 comprises 11 residues.

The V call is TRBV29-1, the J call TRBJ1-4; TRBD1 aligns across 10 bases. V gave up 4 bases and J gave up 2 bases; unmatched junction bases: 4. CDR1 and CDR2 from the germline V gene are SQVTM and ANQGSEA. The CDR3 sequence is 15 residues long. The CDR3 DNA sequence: TGCAGCGTTGTTTCGGGACAGGGGACTAATGAAAAACTGTTTTTT. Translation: CSVVSGQGTNEKLFF.

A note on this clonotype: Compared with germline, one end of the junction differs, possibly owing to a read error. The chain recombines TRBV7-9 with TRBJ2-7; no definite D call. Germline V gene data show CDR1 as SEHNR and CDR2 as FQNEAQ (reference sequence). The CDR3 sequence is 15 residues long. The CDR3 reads CASSTPAPLSYEQYF. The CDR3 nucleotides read TGCGCCAGCAGCACTCCGGCCCCGTTGTCATACGAGCAGTACTTC.

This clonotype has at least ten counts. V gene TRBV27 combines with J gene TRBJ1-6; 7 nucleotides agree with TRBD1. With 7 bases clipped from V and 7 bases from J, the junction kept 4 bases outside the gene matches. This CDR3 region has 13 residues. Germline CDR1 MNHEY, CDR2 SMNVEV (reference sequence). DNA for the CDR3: TGTGCCAGCAAGTGGGACAGCAATTCACCCCTCCACTTT. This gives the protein CASKWDSNSPLHF.

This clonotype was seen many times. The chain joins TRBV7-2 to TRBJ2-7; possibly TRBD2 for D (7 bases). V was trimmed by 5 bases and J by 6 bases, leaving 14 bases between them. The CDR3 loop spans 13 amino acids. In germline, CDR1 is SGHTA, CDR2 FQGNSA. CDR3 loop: CASSLGEGGEQYF. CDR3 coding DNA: TGTGCCAGCAGCCTGGGGGAGGGGGGCGAGCAGTACTTC.

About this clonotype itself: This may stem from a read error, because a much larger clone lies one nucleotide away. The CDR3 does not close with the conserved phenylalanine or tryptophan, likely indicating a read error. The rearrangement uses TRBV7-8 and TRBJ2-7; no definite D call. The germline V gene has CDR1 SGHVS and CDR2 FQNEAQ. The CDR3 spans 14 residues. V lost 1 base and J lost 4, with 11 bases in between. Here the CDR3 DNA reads TGTGCCAGCAGCTTAGGTTTTAGCTTATACGAGCAGTACCTC. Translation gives CASSLGFSLYEQYL.

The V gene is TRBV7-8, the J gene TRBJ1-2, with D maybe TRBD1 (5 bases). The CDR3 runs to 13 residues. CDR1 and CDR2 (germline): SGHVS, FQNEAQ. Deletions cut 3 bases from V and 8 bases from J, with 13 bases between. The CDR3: CASSLGPSGGYTF. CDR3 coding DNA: TGTGCCAGCAGCTTGGGACCTTCGGGGGGCTACACCTTC.

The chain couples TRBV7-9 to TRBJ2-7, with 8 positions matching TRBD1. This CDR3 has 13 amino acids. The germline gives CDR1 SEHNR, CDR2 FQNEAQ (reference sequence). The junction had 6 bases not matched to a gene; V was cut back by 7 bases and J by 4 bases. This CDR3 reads CASTLGQEYEQYF. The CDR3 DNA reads TGTGCCAGCACCCTGGGACAGGAGTACGAGCAGTACTTC.

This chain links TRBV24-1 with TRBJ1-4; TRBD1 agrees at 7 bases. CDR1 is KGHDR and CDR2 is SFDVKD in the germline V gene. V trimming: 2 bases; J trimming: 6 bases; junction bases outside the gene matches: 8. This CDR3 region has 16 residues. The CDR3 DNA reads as TGTGCCACCAGTGATTCATACAGGGGTCCCGATGAAAAACTGTTTTTT. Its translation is CATSDSYRGPDEKLFF.

The CDR3 DNA reads TGCAGTGAAAGGGGACTAGCGACATCCTACAATGAGCAGTTCTTC. Translated, it gives CSERGLATSYNEQFF. V usage is TRBV20-1 and J usage is TRBJ2-5, with 10 bases aligning to TRBD2. The tail of the sequence fits TRBJ2-1 better, so the J call may be wrong. Germline V gives CDR1 DFQATT, CDR2 SNEGSKA (reference sequence). This CDR3 is built from 15 residues.

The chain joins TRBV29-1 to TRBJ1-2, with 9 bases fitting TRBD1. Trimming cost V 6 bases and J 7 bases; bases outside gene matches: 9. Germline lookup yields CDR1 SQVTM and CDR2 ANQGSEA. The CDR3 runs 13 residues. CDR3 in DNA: TGCAGCGTGACAACAGGGGGCGCTTCTGGCTACACCTTC. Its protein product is CSVTTGGASGYTF.

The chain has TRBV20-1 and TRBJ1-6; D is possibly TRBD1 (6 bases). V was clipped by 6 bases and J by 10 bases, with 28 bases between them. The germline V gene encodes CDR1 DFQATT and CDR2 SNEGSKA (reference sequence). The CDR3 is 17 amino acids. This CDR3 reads CSAETPPGGGFRSPLHF. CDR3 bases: TGCAGTGCGGAGACCCCCCCAGGAGGGGGGTTTAGATCACCCCTCCACTTT.

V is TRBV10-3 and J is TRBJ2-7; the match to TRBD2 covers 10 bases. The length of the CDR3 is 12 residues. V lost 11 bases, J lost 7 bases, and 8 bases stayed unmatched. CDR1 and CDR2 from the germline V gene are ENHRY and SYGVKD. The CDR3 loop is CAGRTSGNEQYF. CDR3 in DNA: TGTGCCGGACGGACTAGCGGCAATGAGCAGTACTTC.

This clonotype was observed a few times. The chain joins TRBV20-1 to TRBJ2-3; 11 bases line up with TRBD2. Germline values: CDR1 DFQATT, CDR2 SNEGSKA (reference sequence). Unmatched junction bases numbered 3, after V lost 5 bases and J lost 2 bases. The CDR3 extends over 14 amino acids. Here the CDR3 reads CSAGTSGDTDTQYF. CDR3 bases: TGCAGTGCTGGGACTAGCGGAGACACAGATACGCAGTATTTT.

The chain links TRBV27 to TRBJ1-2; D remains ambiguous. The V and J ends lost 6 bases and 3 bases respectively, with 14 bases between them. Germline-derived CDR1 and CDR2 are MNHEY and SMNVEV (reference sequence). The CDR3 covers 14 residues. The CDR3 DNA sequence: TGTGCCAGCAGACCGAGGAGGCGCGACTATGGCTACACCTTC. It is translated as CASRPRRRDYGYTF.